This T cell receptor beta chain is drawn from a study of T-cell reconstitution after alpha-beta-depleted transplantation in children. This clonotype was picked up a small number of times. V was pared by 3 bases and J by 3 bases, with 9 bases between. Germline CDR1 and CDR2: DFQATT and SNEGSKA (reference sequence). This CDR3 is built from 12 residues. Molecular barcoding with unique molecular identifiers was used for the TCRbeta library. From the PCR reads, TCRdb called clonotypes with MiXCR, one entry per CDR3 protein. The sample has 500,000 to 600,000 distinct CDR3 sequences, approximately 20% seen once.

This chain links TRBV20-1 with TRBJ2-7; no clear D. Specimen: PBMCs from the stem cell graft donor, collected from the stem cell graft. The sequence derives from a human donor who donated a stem cell graft to a child with acute lymphoblastic leukemia. CDR3 nucleotide sequence: TGCAGTGCTAGTCCTGGGAACTACGAGCAGTACTTC. It translates to CSASPGNYEQYF.